This T cell receptor (beta chain) is drawn from a study of shared clonotypes between healthy human individuals. Naivety among CD8 cells was defined by CD45RO negativity and positive CCR7 selection, thereby excluding terminally differentiated effector memory CD45RA+ cells. Data came from immunoSEQ multiplex PCR; TCRdb stores just in-frame clones and leaves some out. The sample has approximately 590,000 clones, about 95% seen once; the top ten hold less than 0.13%. Germline V gene sequence: CDR1 SGHVS, CDR2 FQNEAQ. With 1 base removed from V and 6 bases from J, the gap between germline ends came to 7 bases. The CDR3 is 13 amino acids.

The TCR originated in a woman in her 30s in good health. J is TRBJ2-1 and V is TRBV7-8; D is perhaps TRBD1 (5 bases). The sample taken for sequencing was naive CD8+ T cells sorted from blood. CDR3: CASSLDGANEQFF. Written as DNA, the CDR3 is TGTGCCAGCAGCTTAGATGGGGCCAATGAGCAGTTCTTC. Based on the CDR3 plus reference TRBV7-8 and TRBJ2-1, the full variable domain is GAGVSQSPRYKVAKRGQDVALRCDPISGHVSLFWYQQALGQGPEFLTYFQNEAQLDKSGLPSDRFFAERPEGSVSTLKIQRTQQEDSAVYLCASSLDGANEQFFGPGTRLTVL.